These 14 T cell receptor beta chains share one sample of origin, sequenced in a study of T cells in Graves' hyperthyroidism and ophthalmopathy. TCR beta CDR3 regions were amplified from RNA. TCR CDR3 regions were first amplified by RT-PCR with HTBI primers. MiXCR, applied by TCRdb to the multiplex PCR reads, yields one record per CDR3 protein. The repertoire holds hundreds of thousands of distinct CDR3 sequences, with less than 15% as singletons. Specimen: blood. The receptors were gathered from a woman under 30 with Graves' hyperthyroidism.

This clonotype was picked up many times. The rearrangement joins TRBV3-1 to TRBJ2-3, with 13 bases lining up with TRBD2. The CDR3 extends over 16 amino acids. CDR1 is LGHDT and CDR2 is YNNKEL in the germline V gene (reference sequence). The V gene end was trimmed by 4 bases and the J gene end by 7 bases; junction bases not matched to a gene: 8. The CDR3 DNA sequence: TGTGCCAGCAGCCCTTGGACTAGCGGGAGTGGAAATACGCAGTATTTT. It encodes CASSPWTSGSGNTQYF.

This clonotype was seen repeatedly, ten times or more. The chain joins TRBV7-9 to TRBJ2-3; TRBD2 matches 9 bases. With V trimmed by 5 bases and J by 2 bases, 11 bases remained unmatched. This CDR3 is built from 17 residues. CDR1 and CDR2 from the germline V gene are SEHNR and FQNEAQ (reference sequence). CDR3 DNA sequence: TGTGCCAGCAGCCCCAAAAGACTAGCGGAAGTCACAGATACGCAGTATTTT. This sequence encodes CASSPKRLAEVTDTQYF. The entire variable domain, with the rest obtained from reference TRBV7-9 and TRBJ2-3, is as follows: DTGVSQNPRHKITKRGQNVTFRCDPISEHNRLYWYRQTLGQGPEFLTYFQNEAQLEKSRLLSDRFSAERPKGSFSTLEIQRTEQGDSAMYLCASSPKRLAEVTDTQYFGPGTRLTVL.

This clonotype was seen a handful of times. The chain employs TRBV29-1 and TRBJ1-1; 7 bases line up with TRBD1. The CDR3 totals 12 residues. Germline V gives CDR1 SQVTM, CDR2 ANQGSEA. After removal of 6 bases from V and 5 bases from J, the junction contained 6 bases not matched to a gene. The CDR3 spells CSVVTGRTEAFF. CDR3 in DNA: TGCAGCGTGGTGACAGGGCGGACTGAAGCTTTCTTT. Variable domain in full (rest from reference TRBV29-1 and TRBJ1-1): SAVISQKPSRDICQRGTSLTIQCQVDSQVTMMFWYRQQPGQSLTLIATANQGSEATYESGFVIDKFPISRPNLTFSTLTVSNMSPEDSSIYLCSVVTGRTEAFFGQGTRLTVV.

The chain uses TRBV5-5 and TRBJ2-7; 11 bases map to TRBD2. This CDR3 region has 16 residues. The V gene's germline CDR1 is SGHKS and CDR2 YYEKEE (reference sequence). With V trimmed by 0 bases and J by 6 bases, 8 bases remained unmatched. CDR3: CASSLDARTSGLEQYF. The CDR3 DNA is TGTGCCAGCAGCTTGGATGCGAGGACTAGCGGGCTCGAGCAGTACTTC.

This clonotype has a count of ten or more. J is TRBJ2-3 and V is TRBV12-3 or TRBV12-4; D gene uncertain. CDR3 length equals 16 residues. The V and J ends lost 8 bases and 2 bases respectively, with 20 bases between them. Written as DNA, the CDR3 is TGTGCCAGCTTCCCCTCGGGTTTCCCCTACACAGATACGCAGTATTTT. It yields the protein CASFPSGFPYTDTQYF.

The chain uses TRBV9 and TRBJ2-1, with 7 bases identical to TRBD2. The end of the DNA fits TRBJ2-7 better, so the J call may be wrong. Germline lookup yields CDR1 SGDLS and CDR2 YYNGEE. The CDR3 has 17 residues. As DNA, the CDR3 is TGTGCCAGCAGCGTAGCTGGCGGGAGAGGATCCTACAATGAGCAGTACTTC. Translation: CASSVAGGRGSYNEQYF.

At least ten counts were recorded for this clonotype. The chain has TRBV28 and TRBJ1-4; D may be TRBD1 (6 bases). CDR3 length: 13 amino acids. In germline, CDR1 is MDHEN, CDR2 SYDVKM. Deletions cut 5 bases from V and 8 bases from J, with 12 bases between. Written as DNA, the CDR3 is TGTGCCAGCAGTATGGGACAACTGGAAAAACTGTTTTTT. Protein: CASSMGQLEKLFF.

This rearrangement joins TRBV9 to TRBJ2-5; D possibly uses TRBD1 or TRBD2 (5 bases each). Germline lookup yields CDR1 SGDLS and CDR2 YYNGEE. The CDR3 has 15 amino acids. V was clipped by 0 bases and J by 10 bases, with 19 bases between them. The CDR3 region is CASSVDPGPQENQYF. Here the CDR3 DNA reads TGTGCCAGCAGCGTAGATCCGGGACCACAAGAAAACCAGTACTTC.

The table lists this clonotype with many counts. V is TRBV27 and J is TRBJ2-2; D may correspond to TRBD1 or TRBD2 (5 bases each). Germline values: CDR1 MNHEY, CDR2 SMNVEV (reference sequence). This CDR3 contains 15 residues. With 3 bases removed from V and 3 bases from J, the gap between germline ends came to 11 bases. CDR3 sequence reads: CASSLSGTYTGELFF. In DNA form, the CDR3 reads TGTGCCAGCAGTTTGTCAGGGACGTACACCGGGGAGCTGTTTTTT.

This clonotype was detected many times. The genes are TRBV18 and TRBJ2-1, with a weak D call TRBD2 (5 bases). The V end lost 6 bases, the J end lost 0 bases, and 12 bases lay between the germline ends. Germline V gene sequence: CDR1 KGHSH, CDR2 LQKENI. This CDR3 region has 15 residues. In DNA form, the CDR3 reads TGTGCCAGCTCTCAAGCGGAAAGCTCCTACAATGAGCAGTTCTTC. Its translation is CASSQAESSYNEQFF.

Worth noting for this clonotype: This sequence may be a read error, since a much larger clone differs from it by one base. The conserved final phenylalanine or tryptophan is absent from the CDR3, which likely points to a read error. The chain employs TRBV24-1 and TRBJ2-1; TRBD1 matches at 10 bases. Per germline, CDR1 KGHDR and CDR2 SFDVKD. The CDR3 totals 18 residues. Trimming took 6 bases from V and 0 from J; bases not matched to a gene: 10. The CDR3 region has the DNA TGTGCCACCAGTCTTCCGGGACAGGGGTCCAGCTCCTACAATGAGCAGTTCTCC. As protein: CATSLPGQGSSSYNEQFS.

J is TRBJ2-3 and V is TRBV7-9, with D maybe TRBD2 (5 bases). Germline-derived CDR1 and CDR2 are SEHNR and FQNEAQ (reference sequence). The ends were cut back, 3 bases at V and 2 bases at J, with 12 bases in the middle. This CDR3 has 15 residues. The CDR3 protein is CASSLRATHTDTQYF. CDR3 DNA: TGTGCCAGCAGCTTGCGGGCAACACACACAGATACGCAGTATTTT.

This clonotype showed up many times. This sequence joins TRBV6-2 or TRBV6-3 and TRBJ2-7; the D call may be TRBD1 or TRBD2 (5 bases each). Germline V gives CDR1 MNHEY, CDR2 SVGEGT. The CDR3 has 14 amino acids. The V and J ends lost 8 bases and 7 bases respectively, with 21 bases between them. CDR3 region: CASGDGTTVTEQYF. The CDR3 DNA sequence: TGTGCCAGCGGGGACGGGACCACCGTTACGGAGCAGTACTTC.

This clonotype was counted ten times or more. The chain carries TRBV6-5 and TRBJ2-7; D might be TRBD1 (6 bases). The CDR3 is 16 amino acids. The germline V gene has CDR1 MNHEY and CDR2 SVGAGI. The V and J ends lost 0 bases and 4 bases respectively, with 16 bases between them. CDR3 amino acids: CASSYSSRGTTYEQYF. The CDR3 DNA reads TGTGCCAGCAGTTACTCTTCCCGTGGGACAACTTACGAGCAGTACTTC.